The 9 T cell receptor beta chains in this list originate from one sample, sequenced in a study of CD8 T cells in Susac syndrome. A quantity of about 0.5 to 1 ug RNA underwent reverse transcription using random hexamers. TCRdb analysed the immunoSEQ multiplex PCR reads with MiXCR anew, one entry per CDR3 protein. This table holds some 100,000 distinct CDR3 sequences, roughly 93% found once. Sequenced: CD4+ T cells from PBMCs. The receptor source for this set is a human donor with multiple sclerosis.

The chain couples TRBV5-1 to TRBJ2-7; D is perhaps TRBD1 (6 bases). This CDR3 has 12 residues. V was shortened by 4 bases and J by 3 bases, with 8 bases between the two germline ends. Per germline, CDR1 SGHRS and CDR2 YFSETQ. CDR3 coding DNA: TGCGCCAGCAGCACACAGGGCTACGAGCAGTACTTC. Residues: CASSTQGYEQYF.

The DNA for the CDR3 is TGCAGTGCGCGTCCCGGGACTCAGGGCGTCGGCAATCAGCCCCAGCATTTT. Its translation is CSARPGTQGVGNQPQHF. V is TRBV20-1 and J is TRBJ1-5; D is perhaps TRBD1 (5 bases). Germline assignment: CDR1 DFQATT and CDR2 SNEGSKA (reference sequence). V lost 6 bases to trimming and J lost 2 bases, with 23 bases between them. This CDR3 has 17 amino acids.

This chain connects TRBV6-2 or TRBV6-3 to TRBJ1-1; 7 nucleotides line up with TRBD1. CDR3 length: 15 amino acids. Germline CDR1 and CDR2: MNHEY and SVGEGT. With 5 bases clipped from V and 4 bases from J, the junction kept 10 bases outside the gene matches. The CDR3 bases are TGTGCCAGCAGTAACCCGACAGGGTTTAGCACTGAAGCTTTCTTT. Protein product: CASSNPTGFSTEAFF.

V and J are TRBV10-3 and TRBJ1-1, with D possibly being TRBD1 (5 bases). The germline V gene encodes CDR1 ENHRY and CDR2 SYGVKD. V was trimmed by 5 bases and J by 3 bases, leaving 10 bases between them. The CDR3 totals 13 residues. The CDR3 loop reads CAISSQGDTEAFF. The CDR3 DNA reads as TGTGCCATCAGTAGCCAGGGTGACACTGAAGCTTTCTTT.

This clonotype was detected only once. The rearrangement links TRBV6-2 or TRBV6-3 to TRBJ1-1, with 9 nucleotides matching TRBD1. V was clipped by 5 bases and J by 12 bases; unmatched bases: 10. This CDR3 has 13 residues. Germline V gene sequence: CDR1 MNHEY, CDR2 SVGEGT. The CDR3 coding sequence is TGTGCCAGCAGTCAACCTTCTGGACAGGGGTCTTTCTTT. Its translation is CASSQPSGQGSFF.

This chain connects TRBV29-1 to TRBJ1-1; a weak D match, TRBD1 (6 bases). CDR1 and CDR2 (germline): SQVTM, ANQGSEA. Trimming took off 4 bases at V and 7 bases at J, with 16 bases between the two ends. CDR3 length: 13 amino acids. The CDR3 loop is CSVVGVGGREAFF. The CDR3 nucleotides read TGCAGCGTTGTAGGTGTGGGGGGCCGTGAAGCTTTCTTT.

This chain uses TRBV6-2 or TRBV6-3 with TRBJ2-1, with D possibly TRBD1 on 6 matching bases. Trimming shortened V by 8 bases and J by 3 bases, and 11 bases separated the two germline ends. This CDR3 region has 13 residues. Per germline, CDR1 MNHEY and CDR2 SVGEGT. The CDR3 sequence: CASRGTSYNEQFF. The CDR3 nucleotides are TGTGCCAGCCGAGGGACAAGCTACAATGAGCAGTTCTTC.

The chain joins TRBV5-1 to TRBJ1-2; no clear D. The germline gives CDR1 SGHRS, CDR2 YFSETQ. This CDR3 is built from 15 residues. Trimming removed 1 base from V and 2 bases from J, with 12 bases in between. Here the CDR3 reads CASSLIPGQNYGYTF. For the CDR3, the DNA is TGCGCCAGCAGCTTGATCCCAGGTCAGAACTATGGCTACACCTTC.

The chain is built from TRBV7-9 and TRBJ2-7; D might be TRBD1 or TRBD2, each matching 5 bases. The germline V gene has CDR1 SEHNR and CDR2 FQNEAQ (reference sequence). Trimming removed 5 bases from V and 3 bases from J, with 14 bases in between. The CDR3 extends over 14 amino acids. DNA for the CDR3: TGTGCCAGCAGCCTACTTGGGACCAACTACGAGCAGTACTTC. Translated: CASSLLGTNYEQYF.